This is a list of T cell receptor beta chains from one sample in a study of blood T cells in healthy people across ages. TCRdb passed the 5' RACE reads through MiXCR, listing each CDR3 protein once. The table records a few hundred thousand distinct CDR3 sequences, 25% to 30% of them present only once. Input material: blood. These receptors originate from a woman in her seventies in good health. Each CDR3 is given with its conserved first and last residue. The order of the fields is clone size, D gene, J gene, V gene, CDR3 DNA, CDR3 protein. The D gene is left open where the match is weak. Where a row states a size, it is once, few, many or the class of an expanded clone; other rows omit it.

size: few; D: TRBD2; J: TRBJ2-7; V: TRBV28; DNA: TGTGCCAGCAGTCCATCCGGGACTAGCTCCTACGAGCAGTACTTC; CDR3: CASSPSGTSSYEQYF
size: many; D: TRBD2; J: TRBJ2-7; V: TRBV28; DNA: TGTGCCAGCAGTCCTCAAGGCTTGGTAGCGGGCTCCTACGAGCAGTACTTC; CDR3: CASSPQGLVAGSYEQYF
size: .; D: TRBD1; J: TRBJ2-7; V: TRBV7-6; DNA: TGTGCCAGCAGCCCCCGGACAGGGAGAAGCGAGCAGTACTTC; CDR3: CASSPRTGRSEQYF
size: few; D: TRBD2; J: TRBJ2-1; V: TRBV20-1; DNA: TGCAGTGCTCGAGGACTAGCGGAGAACAATGAGCAGTTCTTC; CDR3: CSARGLAENNEQFF
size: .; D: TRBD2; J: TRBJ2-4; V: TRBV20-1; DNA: TGCAGTGCTTTCTCAACTAGCGGGGTGGGGATCGCCAAAAACATTCAGTACTTC; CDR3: CSAFSTSGVGIAKNIQYF
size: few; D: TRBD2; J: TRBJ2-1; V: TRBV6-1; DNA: TGTGCCAGCATAGTAGCGGGAGAGGGGAATGAGCAGTTCTTC; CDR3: CASIVAGEGNEQFF
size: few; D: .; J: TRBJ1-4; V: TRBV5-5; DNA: TGTGCCAGCAGCTTGGCCCAGGGGTATGAAAAACTGTTTTTT; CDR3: CASSLAQGYEKLFF
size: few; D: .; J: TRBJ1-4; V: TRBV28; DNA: TGTGCCAGCAAGTCCCAGGGGAATGAAAAACTGTTTTTT; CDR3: CASKSQGNEKLFF
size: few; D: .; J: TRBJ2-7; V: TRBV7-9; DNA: TGTGCCAGCAGCTCGACAAATAACTACGAGCAGTACTTC; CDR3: CASSSTNNYEQYF
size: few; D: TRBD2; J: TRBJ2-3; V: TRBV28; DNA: TGTGCCAGCAGCCCAGGGACTAGCGGGAGGGGCACGCAGTATTTT; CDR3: CASSPGTSGRGTQYF
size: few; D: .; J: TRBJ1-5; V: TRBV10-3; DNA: TGTGCCATCCAACCGGATAGCAATCAGCCCCAGCATTTT; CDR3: CAIQPDSNQPQHF
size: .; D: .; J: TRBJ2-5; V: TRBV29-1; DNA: TGCAGCCTTATGGGGCTCTGGGAGACCCAGTACTTC; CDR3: CSLMGLWETQYF
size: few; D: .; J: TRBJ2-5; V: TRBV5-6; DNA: TGTGCCAGCAGCTTGGCAGGCCGCGACGGGACCCAGTACTTC; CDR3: CASSLAGRDGTQYF
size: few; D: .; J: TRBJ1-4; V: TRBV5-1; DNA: TGCGCCAGCAGCTTGAGGAACAGCTTTTTTGCAACTAGTGAAAAACTGTTTTTT; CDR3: CASSLRNSFFATSEKLFF
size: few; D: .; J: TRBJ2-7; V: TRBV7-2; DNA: TGTGCCAGCAGCCCCCGGGTTAGGGGCGAGCAGTACTTC; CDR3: CASSPRVRGEQYF
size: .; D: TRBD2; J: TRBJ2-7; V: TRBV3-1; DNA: TGTGCCAGCAGCCCAGGGATTGGAGCGGGAGGCACCTACGAGCAGTACTTC; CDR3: CASSPGIGAGGTYEQYF
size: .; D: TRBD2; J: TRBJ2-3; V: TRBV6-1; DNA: TGTGCCAGCAGGGGTCCGACTAGCGGGAGGTTCACAGATACGCAGTATTTT; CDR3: CASRGPTSGRFTDTQYF
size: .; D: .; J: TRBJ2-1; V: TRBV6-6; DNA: TGTGCCAGCAGTTCAGGGGACCCTATGGATGAGCAGTTCTTC; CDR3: CASSSGDPMDEQFF
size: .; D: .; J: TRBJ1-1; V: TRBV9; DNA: TGTGCCAGCAGCGTAGGCAGGTCTGGGCAAGCTTTCTTT; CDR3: CASSVGRSGQAFF
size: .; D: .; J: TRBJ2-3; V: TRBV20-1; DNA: TGCAGTGCTGCGAACTCATACACAGATACGCAGTATTTT; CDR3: CSAANSYTDTQYF
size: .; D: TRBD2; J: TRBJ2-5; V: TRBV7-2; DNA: TGTGCCAGCGGCTCGGGACTAGCCACCCGAGAGACCCAGTACTTC; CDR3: CASGSGLATRETQYF
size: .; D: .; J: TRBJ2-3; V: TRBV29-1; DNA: TGCAGCGTTGAACACGGGACCCCCCAGTATTTT; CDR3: CSVEHGTPQYF
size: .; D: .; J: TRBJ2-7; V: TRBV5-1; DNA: TGCGCCAGCAGTCCCTGGGCAGGGGATCAGGGCGAGCAGTACTTC; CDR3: CASSPWAGDQGEQYF
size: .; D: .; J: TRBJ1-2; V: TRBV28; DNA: TGTGCCAGCAGTTTCGGGGGATCTAACTATGGCTACACCTTC; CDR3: CASSFGGSNYGYTF
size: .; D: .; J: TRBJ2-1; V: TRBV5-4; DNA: TGTGCCAGCAGCTTCGGATTGAGCAGGGGATACAATGAGCAGTTCTTC; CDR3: CASSFGLSRGYNEQFF
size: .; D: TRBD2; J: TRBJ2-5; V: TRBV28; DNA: TGTGCCAGCAGGCTAGCGGGAGGCGGGGAGACCCAGTACTTC; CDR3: CASRLAGGGETQYF
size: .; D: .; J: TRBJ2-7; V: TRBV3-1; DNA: TGTGCCAGCAGCTCCTGGTTGGATATCTACGAGCAGTACTTC; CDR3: CASSSWLDIYEQYF
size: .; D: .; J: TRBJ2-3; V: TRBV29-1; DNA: TGCAGCGTTGGTCTAGTCGCAGATACGCAGTATTTT; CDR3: CSVGLVADTQYF
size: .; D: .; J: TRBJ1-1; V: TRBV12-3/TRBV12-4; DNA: TGTGCCAGCAGTTCTTTGGGGGGAGTTGAAGCTTTCTTT; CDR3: CASSSLGGVEAFF
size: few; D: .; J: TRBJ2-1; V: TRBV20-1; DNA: TGCAGTGCTATAGCCGGGAAAAACTCCTACAATGAGCAGTTCTTC; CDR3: CSAIAGKNSYNEQFF
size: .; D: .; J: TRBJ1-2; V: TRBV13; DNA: TGTACCAGCAGCAGGCGGACGAATCTGGATGGCTACACCTTC; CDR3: CTSSRRTNLDGYTF
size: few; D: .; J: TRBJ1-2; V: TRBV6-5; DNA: TGTGCCAGCAGGGATGGCGTCCATGGCTACACCTTC; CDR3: CASRDGVHGYTF
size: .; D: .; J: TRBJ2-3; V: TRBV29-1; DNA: TGCAGCGTTGAAATGGACAGCACAGATACGCAGTATTTT; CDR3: CSVEMDSTDTQYF
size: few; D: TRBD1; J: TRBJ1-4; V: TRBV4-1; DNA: TGCGCCAGCAGCTGGGGACAGGTACCTAATGAAAAACTGTTTTTT; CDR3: CASSWGQVPNEKLFF
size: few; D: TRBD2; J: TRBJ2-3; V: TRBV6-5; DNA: TGTGCCAGCAGTTACGGTCTAGCGGGGGATTCGCAGTATTTT; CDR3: CASSYGLAGDSQYF
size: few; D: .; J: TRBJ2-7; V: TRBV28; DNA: TGTGCCAGCAGTTTAGGCGGGCTCGACGAGCAGTACTTC; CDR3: CASSLGGLDEQYF
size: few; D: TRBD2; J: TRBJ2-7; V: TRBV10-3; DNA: TGTGCCATCAGTGGAGGGGACACCCGACTAGCGTATTCCTACGAGCAGTACTTC; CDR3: CAISGGDTRLAYSYEQYF